Below, 31 T cell receptor beta chains from the same sample are listed, as sequenced in a study of regulatory T cells in long-lasting Graves disease. According to the study, TCR beta libraries were built with iRepertoire HTBI primers and CDR3-region Arm-PCR. Each CDR3 protein is one row after TCRdb ran MiXCR on the multiplex PCR reads. The repertoire includes 400,000 to 500,000 distinct CDR3 sequences, about 14% of them detected once, and approximately 19% sits in the top ten. The time point here: newly diagnosed GD, antithyroid drugs for less than 3 months. PBMC-derived RNA was used for the TCR library. These data were also reused for a study on T cells in Graves' hyperthyroidism and ophthalmopathy.

The material was peripheral blood mononuclear cells (PBMCs), obtained at new diagnosis, from a patient treated with antithyroid drugs. These receptors were taken from a woman aged 45-65 years with Graves disease.

This clonotype was picked up many times. This chain joins TRBV28 and TRBJ1-4; D call uncertain. Germline V lookup: CDR1 MDHEN, CDR2 SYDVKM. V was cut by 7 bases and J by 7 bases, with 13 bases left in between. The CDR3 length is 13 residues. The CDR3: CASNLIVGEKLFF. CDR3 in DNA: TGTGCCAGCAATCTGATAGTTGGTGAAAAACTGTTTTTT.

This clonotype occurred many times. The CDR3 nucleotides read TGTGCCAGCAGTGAGGGACCCACAGGTCCCGACTCCCAGCATTTT. Protein: CASSEGPTGPDSQHF. V usage is TRBV2 and J usage is TRBJ1-5; TRBD1 is a possible D gene (5 bases). In germline, CDR1 is SNHLY, CDR2 FYNNEI. The CDR3 is 15 amino acids. Trimming removed 3 bases at V and 11 bases at J, with 20 bases between.

Only a few counts were recorded for this clonotype. This sequence joins TRBV18 and TRBJ2-7, with D possibly matching TRBD2 (5 bases). V was shortened by 2 bases and J by 3 bases, with 8 bases between the two germline ends. This CDR3 has 13 amino acids. Germline loops: CDR1 KGHSH, CDR2 LQKENI. The CDR3 region has the DNA TGTGCCAGCTCACCAAGGGAGCGCTACGAGCAGTACTTC. It specifies CASSPRERYEQYF.

Worth noting for this clonotype: Germline and junction disagree at one end, which may indicate a read error. This chain links TRBV2 with TRBJ2-1; D is possibly TRBD1 or TRBD2 (5 bases each). The CDR3 contains 12 residues. The germline V gene encodes CDR1 SNHLY and CDR2 FYNNEI. DNA of the CDR3: TGTGCCAGCAGTGAAGCAGGGGACGGGCAGATCTTT. As protein: CASSEAGDGQIF.

The sample holds many counts of this clonotype. V usage is TRBV29-1 and J usage is TRBJ2-5; 7 bases are a match to TRBD1. Trimming cost V 6 bases and J 2 bases; bases outside gene matches: 9. CDR1 SQVTM and CDR2 ANQGSEA come from the germline V gene. The CDR3 contains 14 residues. DNA of the CDR3: TGCAGCGTGGCAACAGGGGCTTGGCAAGAGACCCAGTACTTC. This codes for CSVATGAWQETQYF.

V and J are TRBV20-1 and TRBJ1-5; 8 bases map to TRBD1. This CDR3 spans 14 amino acids. Germline V CDR1 and CDR2: DFQATT, SNEGSKA (reference sequence). V gave up 0 bases and J gave up 7 bases; unmatched junction bases: 5. The CDR3 nucleotides read TGCAGTGCTAGAGAGCTGGACAGGGAACAGCCCCAGCATTTT. Translating it yields CSARELDREQPQHF.

This clonotype was observed many times. The chain combines TRBV28 with TRBJ2-7, with unresolved D. With 3 bases removed from V and 3 bases from J, the gap between germline ends came to 6 bases. Per the germline V gene, CDR1 is MDHEN and CDR2 is SYDVKM. The CDR3 spans 12 residues. The CDR3 sequence: CASSFGRYEQYF. DNA for the CDR3: TGTGCCAGCAGTTTCGGCCGCTACGAGCAGTACTTC.

V and J are TRBV19 and TRBJ2-4; D is uncertain. CDR1 is LNHDA and CDR2 is SQIVND in the germline V gene (reference sequence). There are 16 residues in the CDR3. The V end was cut by 6 bases, the J end by 1 base, with 16 bases between. In nucleotides, the CDR3 is TGTGCCAGTAGCCAAATAGGACCCCGGGCCAAAAACATTCAGTACTTC. Protein: CASSQIGPRAKNIQYF.

The V and J genes are TRBV7-2 and TRBJ1-5; 8 bases are shared with TRBD1. Germline loops: CDR1 SGHTA, CDR2 FQGNSA. The V gene end was trimmed by 1 base and the J gene end by 5 bases; junction bases not matched to a gene: 4. The CDR3 covers 15 residues. The CDR3 region is CASSLGDRWDQPQHF. The CDR3 DNA reads TGTGCCAGCAGCTTAGGGGACAGGTGGGATCAGCCCCAGCATTTT.

The V call is TRBV7-3, the J call TRBJ1-5, with a weak D call TRBD1 (6 bases). CDR1 SGHTA and CDR2 FQGTGA come from the germline V gene. The CDR3 has 16 amino acids. Between the trimmed V and J ends, which lost 5 bases and 5 bases, there was a span of 19 bases. CDR3: CASSPPEGEDDQPQHF. The CDR3 region has the DNA TGTGCCAGCAGCCCCCCAGAGGGGGAGGACGATCAGCCCCAGCATTTT.

The V and J genes are TRBV9 and TRBJ2-1; D is undetermined. The CDR3 length is 15 residues. Germline assignment: CDR1 SGDLS and CDR2 YYNGEE. The V gene lost 2 bases and the J gene lost 6 bases, with 15 bases spanning the gap. CDR3 coding DNA: TGTGCCAGCAGCGTGGGCAGTAATAGGCCCAATGAGCAGTTCTTC. Translating gives CASSVGSNRPNEQFF.

This clonotype appeared once. This may come from a read error, since a much larger clone is one base off. This chain links TRBV3-1 with TRBJ2-7; D unclear. The CDR3 runs to 14 residues. CDR1 and CDR2 from the germline V gene are LGHDT and YNNKEL (reference sequence). Trimming took off 4 bases at V and 7 bases at J, with 17 bases between the two ends. CDR3 DNA: TGTGCCAGCAGCCCGGAGAGGACCTACAATGAGCAGTACTTC. This encodes CASSPERTYNEQYF.

This clonotype was counted ten times or more. This sequence joins TRBV6-1 and TRBJ2-7, with D perhaps matching TRBD1 (6 bases). Between the trimmed V and J ends, which lost 5 bases and 6 bases, there was a span of 20 bases. CDR1 and CDR2 from the germline V gene are MNHNS and SASEGT. This CDR3 has 15 amino acids. This chain's CDR3 is CASSPRGFGQSEQYF. CDR3 nucleotide sequence: TGTGCCAGCAGTCCTAGGGGATTCGGACAGAGCGAGCAGTACTTC.

There are many counts of this clonotype. This chain links TRBV5-1 with TRBJ2-7; TRBD2 aligns across 13 bases. V trimming: 3 bases; J trimming: 5 bases; junction bases outside the gene matches: 8. Germline V gene sequence: CDR1 SGHRS, CDR2 YFSETQ. The CDR3 is 16 residues long. CDR3 residues: CASSSGGLAGDHEQYF. CDR3 nucleotide sequence: TGCGCCAGCAGCTCCGGAGGACTAGCGGGAGACCACGAGCAGTACTTC.

This clonotype was detected ten times or more. V is TRBV6-2 or TRBV6-3 and J is TRBJ2-2; D tentatively fits TRBD1 or TRBD2 (5 bases each). V shed 0 bases and J shed 3 bases, with 5 bases lying between them. The CDR3 has 14 residues. Germline CDR1 and CDR2: MNHEY and SVGEGT. CDR3 protein: CASSYSGDTGELFF. CDR3 DNA sequence: TGTGCCAGCAGTTACTCGGGGGACACCGGGGAGCTGTTTTTT.

This clonotype was picked up many times. The chain links TRBV28 to TRBJ1-2; 9 nucleotides align to TRBD1. Per germline, CDR1 MDHEN and CDR2 SYDVKM. The CDR3 sequence is 15 residues long. The V gene end was trimmed by 2 bases and the J gene end by 4 bases; junction bases not matched to a gene: 5. CDR3 coding DNA: TGTGCCAGCAGTTTACGCGGGACAGGGTTCTATGGCTACACCTTC. Translated: CASSLRGTGFYGYTF.

This clonotype was found many times. This CDR3 is CASLPTGALHNEQFF. The CDR3 coding sequence is TGTGCCAGCCTCCCTACGGGGGCGCTTCACAATGAGCAGTTCTTC. The V gene is TRBV28, the J gene TRBJ2-1; D is possibly TRBD1 or TRBD2 (6 bases each). V was trimmed by 8 bases and J by 5 bases, leaving 19 bases between them. This CDR3 is 15 amino acids long. Germline values: CDR1 MDHEN, CDR2 SYDVKM.

Points on this clonotype: One base away lies a much larger clone, so this may be a sequencing read error. The conserved closing phenylalanine or tryptophan is absent in this CDR3, likely reflecting a read error. V and J are TRBV7-3 and TRBJ2-1; 9 bases line up with TRBD2. CDR3 length: 14 residues. In germline, CDR1 is SGHTA, CDR2 FQGTGA. V gave up 5 bases and J gave up 6 bases; unmatched junction bases: 5. The CDR3 bases are TGTGCCAGCAGCCATAGCGGGAGCGGCAATGAGCAGTTCTCC. Translating it yields CASSHSGSGNEQFS.

This sequence joins TRBV9 and TRBJ1-4; maybe TRBD1 (5 bases). This CDR3 has 15 amino acids. CDR1 and CDR2 from the germline V gene are SGDLS and YYNGEE. Trimming took off 0 bases at V and 8 bases at J, with 14 bases between the two ends. The CDR3 nucleotides are TGTGCCAGCAGCGTAGCTCGGGGGGGTCCAGAAAAACTGTTTTTT. It is translated as CASSVARGGPEKLFF. Drawing the rest from reference TRBV9 and TRBJ1-4, the complete variable domain is DSGVTQTPKHLITATGQRVTLRCSPRSGDLSVYWYQQSLDQGLQFLIQYYNGEERAKGNILERFSAQQFPDLHSELNLSSLELGDSALYFCASSVARGGPEKLFFGSGTQLSVL.

This clonotype was observed a handful of times. For the CDR3, the DNA is TGTGCCATTTTCCCCGGGACAGGGAGTGAAAAACTGTTTTTT. Its protein product is CAIFPGTGSEKLFF. The rearrangement joins TRBV10-3 to TRBJ1-4, with 9 bases matching TRBD1. CDR1 ENHRY and CDR2 SYGVKD come from the germline V gene. The CDR3 is 14 amino acids. V shed 9 bases and J 7 bases; nucleotides not matched to a gene: 9.

This clonotype was detected ten times or more. This chain links TRBV30 with TRBJ2-7; D is possibly TRBD2 (5 bases). Germline CDR1 is GTSNPN and CDR2 is SVGIG (reference sequence). The CDR3 has 14 residues. V was clipped by 0 bases and J by 3 bases, with 12 bases between them. CDR3 nucleotides: TGTGCCTGGAGTGTACGTGGGAGTAACTACGAGCAGTACTTC. Amino acids: CAWSVRGSNYEQYF.

To note about this clonotype: This may arise from a read error, as a much more abundant clone is one base away. The J gene is TRBJ1-2, the V gene TRBV5-1; 8 nucleotides align to TRBD1. The CDR3 contains 16 residues. Germline CDR1 is SGHRS and CDR2 is YFSETQ. The CDR3 is CASSQGTGGANYGYAF. In nucleotides, the CDR3 is TGCGCCAGCAGCCAAGGGACAGGTGGGGCTAACTATGGCTACGCCTTC. Variable domain in full (rest from reference TRBV5-1 and TRBJ1-2): KAGVTQTPRYLIKTRGQQVTLSCSPISGHRSVSWYQQTPGQGLQFLFEYFSETQRNKGNFPGRFSGRQFSNSRSEMNVSTLELGDSALYLCASSQGTGGANYGYAFGSGTRLTVV.

This clonotype was detected many times. The V gene is TRBV7-8, the J gene TRBJ2-1; no definite D call. The germline gives CDR1 SGHVS, CDR2 FQNEAQ. Between the trimmed V and J ends, which lost 5 bases and 6 bases, there was a span of 20 bases. This CDR3 region has 16 residues. The CDR3 loop is CASSPWTRAGSNEQFF. CDR3 nucleotides: TGTGCCAGCAGCCCCTGGACCCGGGCCGGCAGCAATGAGCAGTTCTTC. The full variable domain, rest sourced from reference TRBV7-8 and TRBJ2-1, is GAGVSQSPRYKVAKRGQDVALRCDPISGHVSLFWYQQALGQGPEFLTYFQNEAQLDKSGLPSDRFFAERPEGSVSTLKIQRTQQEDSAVYLCASSPWTRAGSNEQFFGPGTRLTVL.

This clonotype appeared many times. The genes are TRBV2 and TRBJ2-1; the D gene could be TRBD1 or TRBD2 (5 bases each). The CDR3 sequence is 15 residues long. Germline V gene lookup returns CDR1 SNHLY and CDR2 FYNNEI. Trimming left V 6 bases short and J 2 bases short, with 14 bases between. CDR3 bases: TGTGCCAGCAGAGGAGGAACAGGAGCCTACAATGAGCAGTTCTTC. Translating gives CASRGGTGAYNEQFF.

In this sample, this clonotype turned up a few times. The V and J genes are TRBV27 and TRBJ1-6; possibly TRBD1 for D (5 bases). Per the germline V gene, CDR1 is MNHEY and CDR2 is SMNVEV (reference sequence). V lost 8 bases and J 0 bases, leaving 17 bases between the germline ends. The CDR3 covers 17 residues. The CDR3 loop is CASSPRGFSSYNSPLHF. The CDR3 DNA is TGTGCCAGCTCCCCACGGGGGTTTAGCTCCTATAATTCACCCCTCCACTTT.

This clonotype was counted many times. The chain links TRBV20-1 to TRBJ2-3; no firm D call. CDR3 length: 13 residues. The V and J ends lost 6 bases and 1 base respectively, with 11 bases between them. From germline, CDR1 is DFQATT and CDR2 SNEGSKA (reference sequence). The CDR3 DNA sequence: TGCAGTGCGTCTCGGCCCGGCACAGATACGCAGTATTTT. Translation: CSASRPGTDTQYF.

In its sample, this clonotype was seen many times. The chain has TRBV27 and TRBJ2-1; D may correspond to TRBD1 or TRBD2 (5 bases each). V was shortened by 5 bases and J by 7 bases, with 18 bases between the two germline ends. This CDR3 comprises 15 residues. Germline CDR1 and CDR2: MNHEY and SMNVEV (reference sequence). The CDR3 here is CASSHLGPWGNEQFF. DNA of the CDR3: TGTGCCAGCAGTCACTTGGGGCCCTGGGGGAATGAGCAGTTCTTC.

V usage is TRBV29-1 and J usage is TRBJ2-7; 10 bases line up with TRBD2. Germline trimming cut 5 bases from V and 3 bases from J; bases unmatched to any gene: 7. The V gene's germline CDR1 is SQVTM and CDR2 ANQGSEA. This CDR3 comprises 14 residues. CDR3: CSVTPGLASYEQYF. The CDR3 DNA is TGCAGCGTTACCCCGGGACTAGCGAGCTACGAGCAGTACTTC.

The V call is TRBV2, the J call TRBJ2-3; D is perhaps TRBD1 or TRBD2 (6 bases each). The CDR3 runs 15 residues. The germline gives CDR1 SNHLY, CDR2 FYNNEI. V lost 3 bases and J lost 4, with 14 bases in between. The CDR3 here is CASSDGGAGADTQYF. The CDR3 DNA follows: TGTGCCAGCAGTGACGGGGGCGCGGGCGCAGATACGCAGTATTTT.

This clonotype came up a few times. The chain has TRBV4-2 and TRBJ2-1, with 14 nucleotides matching TRBD2. In germline, CDR1 is LGHNA, CDR2 YNFKEQ. The V segment lost 1 base and the J segment 10 bases; nucleotides outside the gene matches: 9. CDR3 length equals 17 residues. The CDR3 DNA reads TGTGCCAGCAGCCAAGTTGGGGGACTAGCGGGAGCGGCCGAGCAGTTCTTC. Its translation is CASSQVGGLAGAAEQFF.

This clonotype was counted at least ten times. This chain joins TRBV28 and TRBJ2-5; 9 bases fit TRBD1. V shed 5 bases and J 3 bases; nucleotides not matched to a gene: 4. The CDR3 loop spans 14 amino acids. The V gene's germline CDR1 is MDHEN and CDR2 SYDVKM. CDR3 in DNA: TGTGCCAGCAGTGGGACAGGGAGGGAAGAGACCCAGTACTTC. Its translation is CASSGTGREETQYF.